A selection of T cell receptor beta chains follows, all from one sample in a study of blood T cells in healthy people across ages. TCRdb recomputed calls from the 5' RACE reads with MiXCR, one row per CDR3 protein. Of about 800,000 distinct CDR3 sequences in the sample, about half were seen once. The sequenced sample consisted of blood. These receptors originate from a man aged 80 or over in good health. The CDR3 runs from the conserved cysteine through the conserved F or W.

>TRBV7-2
CASSPVAYNEQFF
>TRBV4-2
CASSLSRVELFF
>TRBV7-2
CASSFRLADTQYF
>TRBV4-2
CASSQELAGLLGEQYF
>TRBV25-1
CARRRDSRTPYSGANVLTF
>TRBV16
CASSQAAREQYF
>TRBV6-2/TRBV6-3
CASSRQGATYNEQFF
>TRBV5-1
CASSLDLATNEKLFF
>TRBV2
CASSVPGTSGIETQYF
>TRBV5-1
CASRTSSSSYNEQFF
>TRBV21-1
CASSKMGPLATQYF
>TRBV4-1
CASSQDLPQRGQETQYF
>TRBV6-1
CASSELSASSYEQYF
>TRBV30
CAWSVWSSSSYNEQFF
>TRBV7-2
CASSSPEGGTIYNEQYF
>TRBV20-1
CSASPQPGQGSHGYTF
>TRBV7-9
CASPIGSSGSPSSSYNEQFF
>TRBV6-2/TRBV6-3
CASSSLVGSAYEQYF
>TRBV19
CASSTPGGYQPQHF
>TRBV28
CASRPGLAGGWQYF
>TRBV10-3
CAISESRTGGWYGYTF
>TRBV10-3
CAIRLDSNTEAFF
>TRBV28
CASSLQSYEQYF
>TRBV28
CASRAPGGINEQYF
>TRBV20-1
CSAVGAGSTDTQYF
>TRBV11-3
CASSLESLAVNNEQFF
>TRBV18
CASSPGETGRLQYF
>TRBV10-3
CAISPSGIPHNEQFF
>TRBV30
CAGDSGGEEQFF
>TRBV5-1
CASSLAAGGDEQFF
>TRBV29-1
CSVSRGRATGELFF
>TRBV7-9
CASSPPGLSTDTQYF
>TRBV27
CASSLNVAGAPYEQYF
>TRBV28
CASSFGQGAIGEPFF
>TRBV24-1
CTTSDRSGRALNEQFF
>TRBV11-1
CASSLKLAGAMGSYEQYF
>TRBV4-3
CASSRKQGVGYEQYF
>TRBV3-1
CASSPAPSSEQFF
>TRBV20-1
CSTLGQGYEQYF
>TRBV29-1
CSVQGTGQETQYF
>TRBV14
CASSPTSFYEQYF
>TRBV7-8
CASSSSAAGTYNEQFF
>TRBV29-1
CSVVGPSEQYF
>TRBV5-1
CASSLEQREYPDTQYF
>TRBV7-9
CASSPPGQGAREQYF
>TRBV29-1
CSVESRAESGYTF
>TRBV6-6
CASSRTGTGVARYGYTF
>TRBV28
CASSTRTGGSYNEQYF
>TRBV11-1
CASSPRASGVNIQYF
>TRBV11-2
CASSLERYNEQYF
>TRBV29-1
CSVLGYGSAFF
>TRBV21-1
CASSKEDGQPASGYTF
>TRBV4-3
CASSQEGTNYGYTF
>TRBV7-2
CASSFLPSGSSYNEQFF
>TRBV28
CASSLVDRGSYEQYF
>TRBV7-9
CASSLGGPLNIQYF
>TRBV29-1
CSPRGSGDEQFF